This TCR beta chain was sequenced in a study of OX40 agonist ivuxolimab in advanced cancers. Study-wide results and caveats: Expansion of clones was among the lowest in partial responders at 0.1-3.0 mg/kg.

This table comes from immunoSEQ multiplex PCR, and its TCRdb copy is limited to in-frame clones, with some not included. Here the sample spans some 58,000 clones, more than 85% being singletons. The V gene's germline CDR1 is SGHRS and CDR2 YFSETQ. CDR3 length: 17 residues. Trimming at V came to 5 bases and at J to 4 bases, leaving 11 bases not matched to a gene. Concerning this clone: The antigen is not known.

The source of this sequence is an adult with an advanced solid tumor such as melanoma, head and neck, liver or kidney cancer. The sample was CD4+ or CD8+ T cells sorted from blood, taken in a trial of the OX40 agonist ivuxolimab. The J gene is TRBJ2-1, the V gene TRBV5-1; TRBD2 agrees at 11 bases. The DNA for the CDR3 is TGCGCCAGCAGGTATTCGCAGGGGACTAGCGGATACAATGAGCAGTTCTTC. Amino acids: CASRYSQGTSGYNEQFF.